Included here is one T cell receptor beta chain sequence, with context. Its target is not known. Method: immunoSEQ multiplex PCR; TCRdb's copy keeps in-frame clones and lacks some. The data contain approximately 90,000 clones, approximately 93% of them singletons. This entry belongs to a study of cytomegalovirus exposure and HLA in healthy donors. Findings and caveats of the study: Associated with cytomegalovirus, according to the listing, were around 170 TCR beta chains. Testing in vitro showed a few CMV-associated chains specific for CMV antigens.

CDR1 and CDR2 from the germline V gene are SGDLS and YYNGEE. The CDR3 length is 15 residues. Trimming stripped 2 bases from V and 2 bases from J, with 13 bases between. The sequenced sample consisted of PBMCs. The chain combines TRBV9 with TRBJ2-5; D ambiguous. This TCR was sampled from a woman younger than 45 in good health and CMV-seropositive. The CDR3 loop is CASSVGSSGQETQYF. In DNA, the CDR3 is TGTGCCAGCAGCGTTGGTAGCTCCGGGCAAGAGACCCAGTACTTC.